A single sample is the source of the 25 T cell receptor beta chains below, sequenced in a study of T cells in Graves' hyperthyroidism and ophthalmopathy. TCR beta CDR3 regions were amplified from RNA transcripts. In the first-round RT-PCR of the TCR CDR3, the HTBI primer set was used. TCRdb processed the multiplex PCR reads anew with MiXCR; each CDR3 protein has one entry. The data contain some 620,000 distinct CDR3 sequences, around 15% of them seen just once; the ten biggest clones take up 3.5% to 4%. The material sequenced was blood. Receptors were obtained from a woman in her twenties or thirties with Graves' hyperthyroidism.

This clonotype was counted a few times. The chain couples TRBV24-1 to TRBJ1-1, with TRBD1 matching over 9 bases. The ends lost 1 base at V and 14 bases at J; junction bases unmatched: 7. Germline V gives CDR1 KGHDR, CDR2 SFDVKD. This CDR3 contains 13 residues. The CDR3 DNA sequence: TGTGCCACCAGTGATTTCGACAGGGGGGTCGCCTTCTTT. Its protein product is CATSDFDRGVAFF.

In this sample, this clonotype turned up many times. V and J are TRBV30 and TRBJ2-3, with D perhaps TRBD1 or TRBD2 (5 bases each). The ends were cut back, 1 base at V and 2 bases at J, with 13 bases in the middle. Germline CDR1 GTSNPN, CDR2 SVGIG (reference sequence). CDR3 length: 15 residues. The CDR3 is CAWSGTGRTTDTQYF. The CDR3 DNA is TGTGCCTGGAGTGGAACGGGACGCACCACAGATACGCAGTATTTT.

This chain joins TRBV11-3 and TRBJ2-4; 8 bases agree with TRBD2. CDR1 is SGHNT, CDR2 YENEEA, per germline. With 4 bases clipped from V and 6 bases from J, the junction kept 8 bases outside the gene matches. CDR3 length equals 15 residues. CDR3 nucleotides: TGTGCCAGCAGCTCCCTTCTGGCGGGAGGAAACATTCAGTACTTC. Translating it yields CASSSLLAGGNIQYF.

This clonotype has only a few counts. The V and J genes are TRBV18 and TRBJ1-4; the D gene is possibly TRBD1 (5 bases). Deletions cut 6 bases from V and 8 bases from J, with 16 bases between. Germline CDR1 is KGHSH and CDR2 is LQKENI. The CDR3 loop spans 14 amino acids. CDR3 loop: CASSMGLLEEKLFF. Written as DNA, the CDR3 is TGTGCCAGCTCCATGGGGCTACTTGAGGAAAAACTGTTTTTT.

Of note for this clonotype: A much larger clone lies a single base off, so this may be a read error. The DNA for the CDR3 is TGTGCCAGCAGCCAAGAGTTTGGCAGTGATGGCACTGAAGCTTCCTTT. Amino acid sequence: CASSQEFGSDGTEASF. The genes are TRBV3-1 and TRBJ1-1; D is unresolved. The CDR3 is 16 amino acids. Germline CDR1 LGHDT, CDR2 YNNKEL (reference sequence).

This clonotype was observed a few times. A much larger clone lies a single base off, so this may be a read error. V usage is TRBV12-3 or TRBV12-4 and J usage is TRBJ1-2; D is perhaps TRBD1 (5 bases). This CDR3 is built from 15 residues. Trimming pared 3 bases from V and 0 bases from J, leaving 11 bases between. CDR3 bases: TGTGCCAGCAGTTTCAGGGCAGTAGCTAACTATGGCTACACCTTC. This codes for CASSFRAVANYGYTF.

As to this clonotype: A much larger clone differs by one base, so this may be a read error. The rearrangement links TRBV25-1 to TRBJ2-5; 8 bases are shared with TRBD2. The CDR3 is 16 amino acids. CDR1 and CDR2 from the germline V gene are MGHDK and SYGVNS. V was clipped by 4 bases and J by 5 bases; unmatched bases: 12. The CDR3 sequence is CASSGYGAGVGETQYF. The CDR3 DNA follows: TGTGCCAGCAGTGGATATGGAGCGGGAGTGGGGGAGACCCAGTACTTC.

This clonotype was detected many times. The rearrangement links TRBV28 to TRBJ2-7, with unresolved D. Germline CDR1 reads MDHEN; CDR2 reads SYDVKM. The CDR3 is 13 residues long. V was pared by 6 bases and J by 0 bases, with 9 bases between. The DNA of the CDR3 is TGTGCCAGCAGGCCGGCTAACTCCTACGAGCAGTACTTC. The encoded protein is CASRPANSYEQYF. Filled out from reference TRBV28 and TRBJ2-7, the complete variable domain reads DVKVTQSSRYLVKRTGEKVFLECVQDMDHENMFWYRQDPGLGLRLIYFSYDVKMKEKGDIPEGYSVSREKKERFSLILESASTNQTSMYLCASRPANSYEQYFGPGTRLTVT.

Many counts were recorded for this clonotype. CDR3 in DNA: TGTGCCAGCAGATCATACGGGACTGCCCACCAAGAGACCCAGTACTTC. Its protein product is CASRSYGTAHQETQYF. The rearrangement links TRBV28 to TRBJ2-5; TRBD2 is a possible D gene (6 bases). The ends were cut back, 6 bases at V and 0 bases at J, with 17 bases in the middle. Germline V gene data show CDR1 as MDHEN and CDR2 as SYDVKM. The CDR3 is 16 amino acids.

V and J are TRBV5-1 and TRBJ2-1; tentatively, D is TRBD1 or TRBD2 (5 bases each). The CDR3 is 16 residues long. The V and J ends lost 0 bases and 6 bases respectively, with 16 bases between them. Germline V gene sequence: CDR1 SGHRS, CDR2 YFSETQ. The CDR3: CASSLVPGLAVNEQFF. The DNA for the CDR3 is TGCGCCAGCAGCTTGGTACCGGGGCTAGCCGTCAATGAGCAGTTCTTC.

This clonotype was seen ten or more times. The V and J genes are TRBV15 and TRBJ2-5, with D possibly TRBD2 on 5 matching bases. V dropped 2 bases and J dropped 1 base, with 17 bases sitting between them. This CDR3 has 17 residues. Looked up from germline, CDR1 is LNHNV and CDR2 is YYDKDF (reference sequence). CDR3 DNA sequence: TGTGCCACCAGCAGATATGGGAGCCTCACTACCCAAGAGACCCAGTACTTC. This translates into CATSRYGSLTTQETQYF. Based on the CDR3 plus reference TRBV15 and TRBJ2-5, the full variable domain is DAMVIQNPRYQVTQFGKPVTLSCSQTLNHNVMYWYQQKSSQAPKLLFHYYDKDFNNEADTPDNFQSRRPNTSFCFLDIRSPGLGDTAMYLCATSRYGSLTTQETQYFGPGTRLLVL.

The CDR3 sequence is CSARDSGGASDTQYF. The CDR3 region has the DNA TGCAGTGCTAGAGATTCCGGGGGCGCGTCAGATACGCAGTATTTT. The J gene is TRBJ2-3, the V gene TRBV20-1; D possibly uses TRBD1 or TRBD2 (6 bases each). The V end lost 0 bases, the J end lost 4 bases, and 14 bases lay between the germline ends. The CDR3 loop spans 15 amino acids. In germline, CDR1 is DFQATT, CDR2 SNEGSKA (reference sequence).

This clonotype was seen only a few times. The V gene is TRBV13, the J gene TRBJ2-1; TRBD2 agrees at 9 bases. Germline assignment: CDR1 PRHDT and CDR2 FYEKMQ (reference sequence). J was trimmed by 6 bases and V by 3 bases; bases with no gene match: 3. This CDR3 spans 14 amino acids. CDR3 protein: CASSFMGLANEQFF. The DNA for the CDR3 is TGTGCCAGCAGCTTCATGGGACTAGCCAATGAGCAGTTCTTC.

The chain combines TRBV11-3 with TRBJ2-1; D possibly corresponds to TRBD1 (6 bases). This CDR3 contains 12 residues. Germline-derived CDR1 and CDR2 are SGHNT and YENEEA. The V end lost 6 bases, the J end lost 13 bases, and 16 bases lay between the germline ends. The CDR3 DNA reads TGTGCCAGCAGTTTAACTGGGGACATTCAGTTCTTC. Translated, it gives CASSLTGDIQFF.

The sample holds many counts of this clonotype. This chain links TRBV2 with TRBJ2-7, with TRBD1 matching over 10 bases. This CDR3 contains 14 residues. V was pared by 6 bases and J by 1 base, with 3 bases of the junction left unmatched. CDR1 is SNHLY and CDR2 is FYNNEI in the germline V gene. This CDR3 is CASRPGQGSYEQYF. In DNA, the CDR3 is TGTGCCAGCAGACCGGGACAGGGGTCCTACGAGCAGTACTTC.

This chain uses TRBV14 with TRBJ2-7; no clear D gene. V lost 2 bases, J lost 3 bases, and 8 bases lay in between. Germline CDR1 is SGHDN and CDR2 is FVKESK. CDR3 size: 13 residues. This CDR3 is CASSQFFSYEQYF. The CDR3 DNA reads as TGTGCCAGCAGCCAATTTTTCAGCTACGAGCAGTACTTC.

This sequence joins TRBV12-3 or TRBV12-4 and TRBJ1-1; D might be TRBD1 (6 bases). There are 12 residues in the CDR3. Trimming removed 5 bases at V and 8 bases at J, with 12 bases between. CDR3 bases: TGTGCCAGCAGTGTAAACAGGGTCGAAGCTTTCTTT. Protein sequence: CASSVNRVEAFF.

CDR3 residues: CASSIETAYEQYF. The CDR3 DNA reads as TGTGCCAGTAGTATAGAGACAGCCTACGAGCAGTACTTC. This chain joins TRBV19 and TRBJ2-7; D perhaps matches TRBD1 (5 bases). Germline lookup yields CDR1 LNHDA and CDR2 SQIVND (reference sequence). The V and J ends lost 0 bases and 2 bases respectively, with 5 bases between them. The CDR3 runs to 13 residues.

This clonotype was picked up a small number of times. A much larger clonotype is one base distant, so this may be a read error. DNA of the CDR3: TGTGCCAGCAGTGAACTTTACAATGAGCAGTTCTTC. It codes for CASSELYNEQFF. This chain connects TRBV6-1 to TRBJ2-1; D remains ambiguous. Between the trimmed V and J ends, which lost 2 bases and 4 bases, there was a span of 3 bases. This CDR3 is 12 amino acids long. CDR1 and CDR2 from the germline V gene are MNHNS and SASEGT.

This clonotype was seen more than once but under ten times. The chain carries TRBV28 and TRBJ2-7; D remains unclear. The V gene's germline CDR1 is MDHEN and CDR2 SYDVKM. CDR3 length equals 12 residues. V gave up 5 bases and J gave up 5 bases, with 10 bases separating them. CDR3 residues: CASSPTWDEQYF. The CDR3 coding sequence is TGTGCCAGCAGTCCGACCTGGGACGAGCAGTACTTC.

In this sample, this clonotype turned up a few times. The junction and the germline gene differ at one end; a read error may be behind it. The rearrangement joins TRBV28 to TRBJ2-3; D is uncertain. The germline V gene encodes CDR1 MDHEN and CDR2 SYDVKM. This CDR3 is built from 14 residues. CDR3: CTSNGPTSTDTQYF. CDR3 DNA sequence: TGTACCAGCAATGGGCCCACTAGCACAGATACGCAGTATTTT.

With regard to this clonotype: Since a much larger clone is just one base distant, this may be a read error. This chain links TRBV20-1 with TRBJ2-5; D gene unclear. V lost 4 bases and J lost 7, with 16 bases in between. CDR1 and CDR2 (germline): DFQATT, SNEGSKA (reference sequence). This CDR3 contains 13 residues. Here the CDR3 reads CSATLGSLGTQYF. The CDR3 nucleotides are TGCAGTGCTACATTAGGGTCCCTTGGGACCCAGTACTTC.

CDR3 residues: CASSILQRDSNQPQHF. The CDR3 nucleotides read TGTGCCAGTAGTATTCTACAGAGGGATAGCAATCAGCCCCAGCATTTT. The V and J genes are TRBV19 and TRBJ1-5, with D uncertain. V was shortened by 3 bases and J by 0 bases, with 12 bases between the two germline ends. The CDR3 has 16 amino acids. The V gene's germline CDR1 is LNHDA and CDR2 SQIVND (reference sequence).

This clonotype was seen a few times. It may be a read error: a sequence one base away is much more abundant. The chain is built from TRBV28 and TRBJ2-7, with a weak D call TRBD1 (5 bases). Germline lookup yields CDR1 MDHEN and CDR2 SYDVKM. The CDR3 contains 12 residues. Trimming cost V 4 bases and J 3 bases, with 7 bases left between them. This CDR3 reads CASSSGFYEQYF. The CDR3 region has the DNA TGTGCCAGCAGTTCAGGGTTCTACGAGCAGTACTTC.

This clonotype was observed a few times. V is TRBV6-1 and J is TRBJ1-2, with a weak D call TRBD1 (6 bases). The germline V gene has CDR1 MNHNS and CDR2 SASEGT. This CDR3 region has 14 residues. With 8 bases removed from V and 4 bases from J, the gap between germline ends came to 17 bases. In DNA form, the CDR3 reads TGTGCCAGCGGGGGACTCGGGGGCGCCTATGGCTACACCTTC. It codes for CASGGLGGAYGYTF.